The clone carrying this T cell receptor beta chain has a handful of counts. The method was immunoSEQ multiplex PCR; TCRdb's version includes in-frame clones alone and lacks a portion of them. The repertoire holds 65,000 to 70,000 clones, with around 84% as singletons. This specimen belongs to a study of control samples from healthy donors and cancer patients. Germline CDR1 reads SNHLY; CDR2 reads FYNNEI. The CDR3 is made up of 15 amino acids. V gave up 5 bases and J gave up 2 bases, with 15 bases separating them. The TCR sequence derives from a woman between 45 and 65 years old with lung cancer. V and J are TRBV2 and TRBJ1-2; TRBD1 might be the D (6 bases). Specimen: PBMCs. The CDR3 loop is CASSLRGTSNYGYTF. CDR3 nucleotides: TGTGCCAGCAGTCTAAGGGGGACCTCAAACTATGGCTACACCTTC.